The 30 T cell receptor beta chains in this list originate from one sample, sequenced in a study of radiation and T cells in renal cell carcinoma. TCRdb keeps only in-frame clones here, not all; method: immunoSEQ multiplex PCR. The table includes tens of thousands of clones, roughly four fifths detected once. Time point here: blood 2 weeks post-SBRT. As for treatment: 15 Gy SBRT to primary tumor, nephrectomy 4 weeks later. The sample in question was blood, obtained from a patient whose treatment included radiotherapy and nephrectomy. These receptors were collected from a man aged 55 to 70 with renal cell carcinoma.

This rearrangement joins TRBV7-7 to TRBJ2-5; TRBD2 matches at 9 bases. Germline CDR1 is SSHAT and CDR2 is FNYEAQ (reference sequence). The CDR3 runs to 16 residues. V shed 5 bases, J shed 3 bases, and the junction held 10 bases outside the gene matches. The CDR3 DNA reads TGTGCCAGCAGCCCAGCTGGTCTAGCGGGAAAAGAGACCCAGTACTTC. Its translation: CASSPAGLAGKETQYF.

This clone was seen a single time. The J gene is TRBJ1-1, the V gene TRBV18; D ambiguous. CDR3 size: 15 residues. The V end lost 3 bases, the J end lost 1 base, and 12 bases lay between the germline ends. Per the germline V gene, CDR1 is KGHSH and CDR2 is LQKENI. This CDR3 is CASSPSGTPNTEAFF. The CDR3, as DNA: TGTGCCAGCTCACCGTCAGGAACTCCGAACACTGAAGCTTTCTTT.

This rearrangement joins TRBV2 to TRBJ1-5; maybe TRBD1 (6 bases). The germline CDR1 and CDR2 sequences are SNHLY and FYNNEI. Trimming shortened V by 1 base and J by 5 bases, and 12 bases separated the two germline ends. The CDR3 runs 15 residues. In DNA form, the CDR3 reads TGTGCCAGCAGTGAAGGTCAACAGGGTTATCAGCCCCAGCATTTT. This encodes CASSEGQQGYQPQHF.

The V call is TRBV9, the J call TRBJ2-1, with 7 bases identical to TRBD1. Looked up from germline, CDR1 is SGDLS and CDR2 is YYNGEE. Trimming cost V 0 bases and J 6 bases; bases outside gene matches: 3. The CDR3 contains 14 residues. The CDR3 DNA reads as TGTGCCAGCAGCGTAGATTCAGGGGGCAATGAGCAGTTCTTC. This translates into CASSVDSGGNEQFF.

The chain couples TRBV11-1 to TRBJ1-1; weak D call: TRBD1 (5 bases). Germline loops: CDR1 SGHAT, CDR2 FQDESV (reference sequence). The V end was cut by 6 bases, the J end by 1 base, with 9 bases between. The CDR3 is made up of 13 amino acids. Written as DNA, the CDR3 is TGTGCCAGCAGATACGGGGCGAACACTGAAGCTTTCTTT. Translating gives CASRYGANTEAFF.

The chain joins TRBV5-1 to TRBJ1-1, with unresolved D. The germline V gene has CDR1 SGHRS and CDR2 YFSETQ. CDR3 size: 15 residues. V shed 4 bases and J shed 5 bases, with 18 bases lying between them. The CDR3 DNA follows: TGCGCCAGCAGCCTTATCCTCCCTAGTGGGACTGAAGCTTTCTTT. Amino acids: CASSLILPSGTEAFF.

J is TRBJ2-7 and V is TRBV14; D is unclear. The V gene's germline CDR1 is SGHDN and CDR2 FVKESK. There are 16 residues in the CDR3. Trimming removed 3 bases from V and 3 bases from J, with 18 bases in between. The CDR3 loop is CASSHPRRPAFYEQYV. The CDR3 bases are TGTGCCAGCAGCCACCCGAGGCGGCCCGCCTTCTACGAGCAGTACGTC.

The V call is TRBV6-1, the J call TRBJ2-5; D gene uncertain. This CDR3 is built from 12 residues. Looked up from germline, CDR1 is MNHNS and CDR2 is SASEGT. Trimming shortened V by 2 bases and J by 7 bases, and 8 bases separated the two germline ends. In DNA, the CDR3 is TGTGCCAGCAGTGAACGGCCCGGGACCCAGTACTTC. Amino acids: CASSERPGTQYF.

This chain joins TRBV19 and TRBJ1-4; no firm D call. V lost 2 bases and J lost 6, with 7 bases in between. Germline assignment: CDR1 LNHDA and CDR2 SQIVND (reference sequence). The CDR3 loop spans 13 amino acids. In DNA, the CDR3 is TGTGCCAGTAGTATAAGGGAGCATGAAAAACTGTTTTTT. Protein: CASSIREHEKLFF.

The chain couples TRBV19 to TRBJ2-1; D is uncertain. V was pared by 7 bases and J by 4 bases, with 20 bases between. This CDR3 has 16 residues. Germline assignment: CDR1 LNHDA and CDR2 SQIVND (reference sequence). CDR3 residues: CASKSLSDPTYNEQFF. In DNA, the CDR3 is TGTGCCAGTAAGAGCTTGAGTGACCCGACGTACAATGAGCAGTTCTTC.

The table lists this clone with a count of one. The rearrangement uses TRBV6-5 and TRBJ2-2; possible D gene TRBD2, 5 bases. Trimming shortened V by 2 bases and J by 6 bases, and 7 bases separated the two germline ends. The germline CDR1 and CDR2 sequences are MNHEY and SVGAGI. This CDR3 is 13 amino acids long. The CDR3 here is CASSYDGAGELFF. The CDR3 region has the DNA TGTGCCAGCAGTTACGACGGGGCCGGGGAGCTGTTTTTT.

The chain couples TRBV7-8 to TRBJ2-3; tentative D call: TRBD2 (6 bases). Germline V gene lookup returns CDR1 SGHVS and CDR2 FQNEAQ. V dropped 2 bases and J dropped 4 bases, with 10 bases sitting between them. The CDR3 covers 14 residues. In DNA form, the CDR3 reads TGTGCCAGCAGCTTATCGGGAGAGGCAGATACGCAGTATTTT. Translated: CASSLSGEADTQYF. Using reference TRBV7-8 and TRBJ2-3 for the parts outside the CDR3, the full variable domain is GAGVSQSPRYKVAKRGQDVALRCDPISGHVSLFWYQQALGQGPEFLTYFQNEAQLDKSGLPSDRFFAERPEGSVSTLKIQRTQQEDSAVYLCASSLSGEADTQYFGPGTRLTVL.

This chain connects TRBV13 to TRBJ1-2, with a tentative D call TRBD1 (5 bases). Germline values: CDR1 PRHDT, CDR2 FYEKMQ (reference sequence). Trimming took 5 bases from V and 4 from J, leaving 17 bases between them. CDR3 length: 15 amino acids. In DNA form, the CDR3 reads TGTGCCAGCAGCCCTCCAGGGTCGGGTGGCTATGGCTACACCTTC. This encodes CASSPPGSGGYGYTF.

The rearrangement uses TRBV11-2 and TRBJ2-7, with D possibly being TRBD1 or TRBD2 (5 bases each). The germline CDR1 and CDR2 sequences are SGHAT and FQNNGV. The CDR3 runs to 15 residues. Trimming took off 5 bases at V and 2 bases at J, with 16 bases between the two ends. CDR3 DNA: TGTGCCAGCAGCCAAGCACCGAGGGGTGCCTACGAGCAGTACGTC. Protein product: CASSQAPRGAYEQYV.

This clone was seen a few times. The J gene is TRBJ2-3, the V gene TRBV11-3; D gene uncertain. The CDR3 is 12 amino acids. The V end lost 0 bases, the J end lost 4 bases, and 2 bases lay between the germline ends. The germline gives CDR1 SGHNT, CDR2 YENEEA. CDR3 region: CASSLDADTQYF. Here the CDR3 DNA reads TGTGCCAGCAGCTTAGACGCAGATACGCAGTATTTT.

V gene TRBV19 combines with J gene TRBJ1-4; D is unclear. V was trimmed by 1 base and J by 6 bases, leaving 6 bases between them. The CDR3 has 13 residues. Germline CDR1 reads LNHDA; CDR2 reads SQIVND (reference sequence). The CDR3 loop reads CASSIAGYEKLFF. The CDR3 coding sequence is TGTGCCAGTAGTATAGCCGGTTATGAAAAACTGTTTTTT.

This clone was seen only once. V is TRBV10-3 and J is TRBJ2-5; the match to TRBD1 covers 9 bases. The CDR3 is 14 amino acids. CDR1 ENHRY and CDR2 SYGVKD come from the germline V gene. J lost 5 bases, V lost 6 bases, and 7 bases had no gene match. This CDR3 is CAISNRGPRETQYF. The CDR3 DNA reads TGTGCCATCAGCAACAGGGGGCCGCGGGAGACCCAGTACTTC.

The rearrangement uses TRBV7-2 and TRBJ2-5; D call uncertain. The germline gives CDR1 SGHTA, CDR2 FQGNSA. The CDR3 covers 13 residues. V lost 0 bases and J 5 bases, leaving 7 bases between the germline ends. The CDR3 loop is CASSLASAETQYF. The CDR3 coding sequence is TGTGCCAGCAGCTTAGCGAGTGCGGAGACCCAGTACTTC.

This clone was observed once. The gene calls are TRBV30 and TRBJ2-3, with 7 nucleotides matching TRBD2. This CDR3 contains 15 residues. Losses at the gene ends were 4 bases for V and 1 base for J; bases not matched to a gene: 8. CDR1 is GTSNPN and CDR2 is SVGIG in the germline V gene (reference sequence). The CDR3 nucleotides read TGTGCCTGGACCCTACGGGGAGGGGGCACAGATACGCAGTATTTT. This codes for CAWTLRGGGTDTQYF.

In DNA, the CDR3 is TGTGCCACCAGCAGAGATGAGTCTGAAGCTTTCTTT. Protein sequence: CATSRDESEAFF. The chain couples TRBV15 to TRBJ1-1, with D uncertain. Germline lookup yields CDR1 LNHNV and CDR2 YYDKDF (reference sequence). The CDR3 has 12 amino acids. Between the trimmed V and J ends, which lost 0 bases and 6 bases, there was a span of 5 bases.

This clone has just one count. The rearrangement links TRBV19 to TRBJ2-2; D is undetermined. V lost 4 bases, J lost 6 bases, and 6 bases lay in between. Germline CDR1 LNHDA, CDR2 SQIVND (reference sequence). This CDR3 has 12 amino acids. The CDR3 DNA follows: TGTGCCAGTAGTACCCCCCCCGGGGAGCTGTTTTTT. It specifies CASSTPPGELFF.

The count of this clone is one. The J gene is TRBJ2-7, the V gene TRBV15; D is undetermined. V was clipped by 0 bases and J by 7 bases, with 13 bases between them. Germline CDR1 LNHNV, CDR2 YYDKDF (reference sequence). This CDR3 is 14 amino acids long. CDR3 sequence reads: CATSRETSRREQYV. The CDR3 DNA is TGTGCCACCAGCAGAGAAACCTCGAGAAGGGAGCAGTACGTC.

CDR3 in DNA: TGTGCCAGCAGCTTGCCCCCCTCGCTAAGCGGGAGTTTAGATACGCAGTATTTT. This translates into CASSLPPSLSGSLDTQYF. This chain joins TRBV5-6 and TRBJ2-3; 8 nucleotides line up with TRBD2. The CDR3 length is 18 residues. Germline assignment: CDR1 SGHDT and CDR2 YYEEEE. With 1 base clipped from V and 5 bases from J, the junction kept 15 bases outside the gene matches.

This rearrangement joins TRBV7-9 to TRBJ2-2, with 12 bases that match TRBD2. Germline lookup yields CDR1 SEHNR and CDR2 FQNEAQ (reference sequence). CDR3 length equals 16 residues. J lost 5 bases, V lost 4 bases, and 5 bases had no gene match. CDR3 protein: CASSSGLAGLTGELFF. CDR3 nucleotides: TGTGCCAGCAGCTCTGGACTAGCGGGGTTAACCGGGGAGCTGTTTTTT.

The DNA of the CDR3 is TGCGCCAGCAATTCCATAGGTGGGGGGGACCAAGAGACCCAGTACTTC. Its translation: CASNSIGGGDQETQYF. The chain has TRBV10-2 and TRBJ2-5, with 7 bases identical to TRBD2. Trimming cost V 7 bases and J 0 bases; bases outside gene matches: 11. The CDR3 runs 16 residues. The germline V gene has CDR1 WSHSY and CDR2 SAAADI.

The chain carries TRBV7-8 and TRBJ2-3; D possibly corresponds to TRBD1 (5 bases). Trimming took 2 bases from V and 2 from J, leaving 11 bases between them. The CDR3 is 15 amino acids. Germline V lookup: CDR1 SGHVS, CDR2 FQNEAQ. The CDR3 nucleotides are TGTGCCAGCAGCTTAAGGCCAGGGCTCACAGATACGCAGTATTTT. This encodes CASSLRPGLTDTQYF.

This sequence joins TRBV5-1 and TRBJ1-1; a possible D gene is TRBD1 (6 bases). Germline lookup yields CDR1 SGHRS and CDR2 YFSETQ. Trimming pared 0 bases from V and 0 bases from J, leaving 9 bases between. This CDR3 contains 15 residues. CDR3 in DNA: TGCGCCAGCAGCTTGGAGGGACACCTGAACACTGAAGCTTTCTTT. As protein: CASSLEGHLNTEAFF.

The chain recombines TRBV7-2 with TRBJ2-5, with 12 bases aligning to TRBD2. The J call is in doubt because the DNA end fits TRBJ2-7 better. In germline, CDR1 is SGHTA, CDR2 FQGNSA. The CDR3 runs to 15 residues. The CDR3: CASSLVPSGGDEQYF. CDR3 DNA: TGTGCCAGCAGCTTAGTTCCTAGCGGGGGGGACGAGCAGTACTTC.

The chain joins TRBV6-6 to TRBJ1-3; the D gene is possibly TRBD1 (5 bases). The CDR3 sequence is 14 residues long. V lost 10 bases and J lost 0, with 13 bases in between. Germline CDR1 MNHNY, CDR2 SVGAGI (reference sequence). The CDR3 here is CATRPRGSGNTIYF. The CDR3 DNA reads as TGTGCCACCAGGCCAAGGGGCTCTGGAAACACCATATATTTT.

The CDR3 nucleotides are TGTGCCAGCAGCTTGTCAGGGCTCTCAGGGGAAAATGGAGAGACCCAGTACTTC. This translates into CASSLSGLSGENGETQYF. V usage is TRBV11-3 and J usage is TRBJ2-5; perhaps TRBD1 as D (6 bases). There are 18 residues in the CDR3. The germline V and J ends were trimmed by 3 bases and 4 bases, with 24 bases remaining between them. Germline loops: CDR1 SGHNT, CDR2 YENEEA.